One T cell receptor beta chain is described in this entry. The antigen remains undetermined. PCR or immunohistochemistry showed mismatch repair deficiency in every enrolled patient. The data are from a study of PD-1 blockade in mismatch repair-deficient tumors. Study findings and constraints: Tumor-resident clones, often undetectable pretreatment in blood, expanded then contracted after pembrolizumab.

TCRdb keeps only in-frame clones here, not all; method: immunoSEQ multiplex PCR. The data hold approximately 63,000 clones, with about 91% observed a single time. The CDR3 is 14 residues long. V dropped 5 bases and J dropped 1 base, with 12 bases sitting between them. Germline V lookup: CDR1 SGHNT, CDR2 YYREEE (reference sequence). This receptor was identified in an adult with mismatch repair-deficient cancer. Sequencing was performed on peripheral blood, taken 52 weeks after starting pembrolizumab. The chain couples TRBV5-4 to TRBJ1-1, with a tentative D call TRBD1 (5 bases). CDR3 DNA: TGTGCCAGCAGTTTTCTCGGGGGGAACACTGAAGCTTTCTTT. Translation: CASSFLGGNTEAFF.